The clone carrying this T cell receptor (beta chain) was detected once. The junction had 12 bases not matched to a gene; V was cut back by 5 bases and J by 6 bases. Germline V CDR1 and CDR2: SQVTM, ANQGSEA. The CDR3 runs 15 residues. This entry comes from a study of CD8+CD57+ T cells in acquired aplastic anemia. Overall study context: DNA from sorted CD4+ and CD8+ cells averaged roughly 3.4 ug.

TCR beta VDJ and CDR3 were profiled, and genomic DNA was the template. Using its own MiXCR run on the reads, TCRdb lists one record per CDR3 protein. Of 180,000 or so distinct CDR3 sequences in the sample, about 60% are singletons; the top ten hold about 42%. The authors sequenced patients whose flow cytometry had shown CD8+CD57+ cell expansion. The sequenced sample consisted of sorted CD4+, CD8+, or CD8+CD57+ T cells (not recorded which) from PBMCs. This receptor was obtained from a human donor with aplastic anemia. This sequence joins TRBV29-1 and TRBJ1-2, with TRBD1 identical over 10 bases. CDR3 amino acids: CSVSEDRGFVDGYTF. Written as DNA, the CDR3 is TGCAGCGTTAGTGAGGACAGGGGGTTCGTTGATGGCTACACCTTC. The variable domain in full, with the rest retrieved from reference TRBV29-1 and TRBJ1-2, is SAVISQKPSRDICQRGTSLTIQCQVDSQVTMMFWYRQQPGQSLTLIATANQGSEATYESGFVIDKFPISRPNLTFSTLTVSNMSPEDSSIYLCSVSEDRGFVDGYTFGSGTRLTVV.